These T cell receptor beta chains were read from a single sample in a study of early T cells in non-severe SARS-CoV-2 infection. In TCRdb, the 5' RACE reads were re-called with MiXCR into one record per CDR3 protein. Of 45,000 to 55,000 distinct CDR3 sequences listed, about 6.2% were seen once; the top ten hold roughly 3.9%. The sample comprised whole blood. The receptors were gathered from an adult who was a healthcare worker with PCR-confirmed SARS-CoV-2 infection or an uninfected control (not recorded which). The CDR3 runs from the conserved cysteine through the conserved F or W. Each record gives: clone size, J gene, D gene, CDR3 length, V gene, CDR3 DNA, CDR3 protein. The D gene is left open where the match is weak. Not all rows give a size; the values are once, few, many and, for expanded clones, a class.

abundance: NA; j_gene: TRBJ1-1; d_gene: NA; len: 11; v_gene: TRBV6-5; CDR3nt: TGTGCCAGCAGTTACAGGGGTGGAGCTTTCTTT; CDR3aa: CASSYRGGAFF
abundance: many; j_gene: TRBJ2-7; d_gene: NA; len: 14; v_gene: TRBV7-3; CDR3nt: TGTGCCAGCAGCTATGATCTGGGCTCCTACGAGCAGTACTTC; CDR3aa: CASSYDLGSYEQYF
abundance: many; j_gene: TRBJ2-3; d_gene: NA; len: 13; v_gene: TRBV7-2; CDR3nt: TGTGCCAGCAGCTTCGAGATGATGGATACGCAGTATTTT; CDR3aa: CASSFEMMDTQYF
abundance: many; j_gene: TRBJ2-3; d_gene: TRBD1; len: 14; v_gene: TRBV5-1; CDR3nt: TGCGCCAGCAGCTCGGGACAGGGCACAGATACGCAGTATTTT; CDR3aa: CASSSGQGTDTQYF
abundance: many; j_gene: TRBJ1-4; d_gene: TRBD1; len: 15; v_gene: TRBV5-5; CDR3nt: TGTGCCAGCAGCTTCCCCGACAGGGTAGCCGAAAAACTGTTTTTT; CDR3aa: CASSFPDRVAEKLFF
abundance: NA; j_gene: TRBJ2-5; d_gene: NA; len: 15; v_gene: TRBV6-5; CDR3nt: TGTGCCAGCAGTTATTCCGAGGCAGGGCGGGAGACCCAGTACTTC; CDR3aa: CASSYSEAGRETQYF
abundance: NA; j_gene: TRBJ2-3; d_gene: TRBD2; len: 14; v_gene: TRBV4-3; CDR3nt: TGCGCCAGCAGCCAAAGACTAGCGGGGGCTACGCAGTATTTT; CDR3aa: CASSQRLAGATQYF
abundance: few; j_gene: TRBJ1-2; d_gene: TRBD1; len: 16; v_gene: TRBV5-1; CDR3nt: TGCGCCAGCAGCTTAGGGGACAGGGGTCTCGGCTATGGCTACACCTTC; CDR3aa: CASSLGDRGLGYGYTF
abundance: many; j_gene: TRBJ1-2; d_gene: NA; len: 12; v_gene: TRBV29-1; CDR3nt: TGCAGCGTTGGGGCAGCTAACTATGGCTACACCTTC; CDR3aa: CSVGAANYGYTF
abundance: NA; j_gene: TRBJ1-1; d_gene: NA; len: 13; v_gene: TRBV11-2; CDR3nt: TGTGCCAGCAGCTCGGCAGGTGGCCTTGAAGCTTTCTTT; CDR3aa: CASSSAGGLEAFF
abundance: many; j_gene: TRBJ2-2; d_gene: NA; len: 16; v_gene: TRBV7-2; CDR3nt: TGTGCCAGCAGCTCGGGACGGCCTAGGAACACCGGGGAGCTGTTTTTT; CDR3aa: CASSSGRPRNTGELFF
abundance: many; j_gene: TRBJ1-1; d_gene: NA; len: 9; v_gene: TRBV11-2; CDR3nt: TGTGCCAGCACCGCCCTATCTTTCTTT; CDR3aa: CASTALSFF
abundance: NA; j_gene: TRBJ1-6; d_gene: NA; len: 15; v_gene: TRBV25-1; CDR3nt: TGTGCCAGCAGTGTCGGTGACTCCTATAATTCACCCCTCCACTTT; CDR3aa: CASSVGDSYNSPLHF